This T cell receptor beta chain came from a study of response to subunit inactivated influenza vaccine (dated by TCRdb to the late 2010s). Describing the broader study: To follow how T cells responded to a trivalent subunit inactivated influenza vaccine, the researchers relied on deep quantitative profiling of the T cell receptor repertoire.

The method behind the library was RT-PCR. For sequencing, an Illumina HiSeq 2500 was employed. Clones were called with MiXCR by TCRdb after fastp trimmed the public reads at Q25, and only in-frame beta chains were retained. Each entry is one CDR3 protein sequence, shown with its most common DNA and genes. This sample is represented by about 650,000 distinct CDR3 sequences; approximately 14% of them were singletons. The top ten hold approximately 7.6% of the sample. The study at large found these results: It was suggested by the authors that each seasonal influenza vaccination may recruit only a limited number of new T cells.

V loses 0 bases, J loses 7 bases, and the germline ends lie 20 bases apart. CDR1 and CDR2 are read off the germline V gene as SGDLS and YYNGEE. The CDR3 spans 17 residues, from the cysteine through the phenylalanine. Of all the DNA, just the CDR3 is kept, 51 bases in frame from base 1. This clonotype was recorded a few times. No cognate antigen has been identified for it. Nothing much larger sits one base from this clone, and base qualities are not available. The rearranged chain carries TRBV9 and TRBJ1-5; the D segment cannot be called with confidence. This TCR came from a man aged 50-60 years who received an inactivated influenza vaccine. Donor details come from another sample of the same person, matched by shared clones. This sample comprised PBMCs from blood, obtained 14 to 15 days before vaccination. The nucleotide sequence is TGTGCCAGCAGCGTAGTAGTAGTGCCGGGAGGGAAACAGCCCCAGCATTTT. The encoded protein is CASSVVVVPGGKQPQHF.